This entry concerns a single T cell receptor beta chain. This specimen belongs to a study of identical twins. Using its own MiXCR run on the 5' RACE reads, TCRdb lists one record per CDR3 protein. The sample includes 400,000 to 500,000 distinct CDR3 sequences, 13% to 15% of them seen just once. V lost 1 base to trimming and J lost 0 bases, with 10 bases between them. The germline V gene encodes CDR1 SGHRS and CDR2 YFSETQ. The CDR3 consists of 16 residues. These records were also assigned to another study, of yellow fever vaccine responses in identical twins.

The sequencing sample was made of CD4+ T cells sorted from blood. This chain uses TRBV5-1 with TRBJ2-2, with D maybe TRBD2 (6 bases). The TCR originated in a woman in her late teens or twenties in good health. CDR3 nucleotides: TGCGCCAGCAGCTTGTTAGCGGCTTCGAACACCGGGGAGCTGTTTTTT. It specifies CASSLLAASNTGELFF.